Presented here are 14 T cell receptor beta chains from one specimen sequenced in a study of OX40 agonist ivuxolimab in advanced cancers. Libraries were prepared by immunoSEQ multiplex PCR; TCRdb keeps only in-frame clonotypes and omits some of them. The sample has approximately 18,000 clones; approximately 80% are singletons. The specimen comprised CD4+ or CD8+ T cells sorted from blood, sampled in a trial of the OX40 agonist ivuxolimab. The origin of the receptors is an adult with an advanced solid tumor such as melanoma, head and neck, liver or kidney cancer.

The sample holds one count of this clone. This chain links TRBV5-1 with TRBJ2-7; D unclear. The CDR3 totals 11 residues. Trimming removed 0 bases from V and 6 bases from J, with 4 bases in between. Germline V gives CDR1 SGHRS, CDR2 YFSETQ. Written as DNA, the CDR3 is TGCGCCAGCAGCTTGGGCTTCGAGCAGTACTTC. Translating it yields CASSLGFEQYF. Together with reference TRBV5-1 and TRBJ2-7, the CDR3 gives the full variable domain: KAGVTQTPRYLIKTRGQQVTLSCSPISGHRSVSWYQQTPGQGLQFLFEYFSETQRNKGNFPGRFSGRQFSNSRSEMNVSTLELGDSALYLCASSLGFEQYFGPGTRLTVT.

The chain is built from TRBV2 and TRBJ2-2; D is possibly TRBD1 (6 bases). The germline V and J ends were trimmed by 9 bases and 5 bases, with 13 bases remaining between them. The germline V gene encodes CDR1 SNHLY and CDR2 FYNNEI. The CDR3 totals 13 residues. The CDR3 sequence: CASPGHGTGELFF. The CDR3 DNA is TGTGCCAGTCCGGGACACGGGACCGGGGAGCTGTTTTTT.

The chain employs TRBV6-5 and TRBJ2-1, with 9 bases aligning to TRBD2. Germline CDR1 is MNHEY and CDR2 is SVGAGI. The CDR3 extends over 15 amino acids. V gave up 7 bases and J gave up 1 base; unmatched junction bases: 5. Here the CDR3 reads CASTQAGGSYNEQFF. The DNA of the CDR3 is TGTGCCAGCACCCAAGCGGGGGGATCCTACAATGAGCAGTTCTTC.

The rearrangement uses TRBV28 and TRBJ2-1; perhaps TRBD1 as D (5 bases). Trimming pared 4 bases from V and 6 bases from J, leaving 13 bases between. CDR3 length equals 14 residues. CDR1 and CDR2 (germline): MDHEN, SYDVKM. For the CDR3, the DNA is TGTGCCAGCAGTTCGATGGCCCAGGGCAATGAGCAGTTCTTC. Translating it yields CASSSMAQGNEQFF.

CDR3 in amino acids: CASSLGGGSSYEQYF. The CDR3, as DNA: TGTGCCAGCAGCCTCGGCGGGGGTAGTTCCTACGAGCAGTACTTC. V gene TRBV5-4 combines with J gene TRBJ2-7; 7 nucleotides align to TRBD2. Germline assignment: CDR1 SGHNT and CDR2 YYREEE (reference sequence). J was trimmed by 1 base and V by 4 bases; bases with no gene match: 8. The CDR3 sequence is 15 residues long.

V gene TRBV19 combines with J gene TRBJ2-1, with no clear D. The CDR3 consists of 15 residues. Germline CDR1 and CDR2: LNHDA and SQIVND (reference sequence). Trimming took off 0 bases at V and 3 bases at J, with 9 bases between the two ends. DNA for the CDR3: TGTGCCAGTAGTATAGATCTAGGTCTCTACAATGAGCAGTTCTTC. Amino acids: CASSIDLGLYNEQFF.

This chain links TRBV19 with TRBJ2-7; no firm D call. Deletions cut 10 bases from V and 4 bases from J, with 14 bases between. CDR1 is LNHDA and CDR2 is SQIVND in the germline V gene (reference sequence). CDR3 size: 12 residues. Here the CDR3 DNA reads TGTGCCAAACTCCTCTGCAGATACGAGCAGTACTTC. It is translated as CAKLLCRYEQYF.

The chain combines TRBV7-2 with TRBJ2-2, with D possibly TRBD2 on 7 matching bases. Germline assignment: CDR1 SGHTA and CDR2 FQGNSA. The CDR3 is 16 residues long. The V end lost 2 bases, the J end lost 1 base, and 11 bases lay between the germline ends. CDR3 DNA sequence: TGTGCCAGCAGCTTACGGGGGGCAAGGAACACCGGGGAGCTGTTTTTT. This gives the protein CASSLRGARNTGELFF. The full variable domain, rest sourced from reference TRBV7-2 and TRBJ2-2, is GAGVSQSPSNKVTEKGKDVELRCDPISGHTALYWYRQSLGQGLEFLIYFQGNSAPDKSGLPSDRFSAERTGGSVSTLTIQRTQQEDSAVYLCASSLRGARNTGELFFGEGSRLTVL.

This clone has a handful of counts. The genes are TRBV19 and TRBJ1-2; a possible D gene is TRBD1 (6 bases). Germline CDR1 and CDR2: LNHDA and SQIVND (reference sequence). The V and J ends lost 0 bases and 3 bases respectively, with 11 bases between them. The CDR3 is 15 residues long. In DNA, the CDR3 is TGTGCCAGTAGTATAGAAGGGGACACCTACTATGGCTACACCTTC. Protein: CASSIEGDTYYGYTF.

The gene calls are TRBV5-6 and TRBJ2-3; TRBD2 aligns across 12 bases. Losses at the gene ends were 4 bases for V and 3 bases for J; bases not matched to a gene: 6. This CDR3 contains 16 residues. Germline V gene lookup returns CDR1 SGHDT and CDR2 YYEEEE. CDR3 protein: CASSDQTSGGTDTQYF. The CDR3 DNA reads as TGTGCCAGCAGCGACCAGACTAGCGGGGGAACAGATACGCAGTATTTT.

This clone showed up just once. CDR3 protein: CASSPRSRSYEQYF. CDR3 sequence (DNA): TGTGCCAGCAGCCCCCGTTCCCGGTCCTACGAGCAGTACTTC. The chain is built from TRBV7-3 and TRBJ2-7, with D hard to call. The V and J ends lost 5 bases and 1 base respectively, with 12 bases between them. Germline CDR1 SGHTA, CDR2 FQGTGA. The length of the CDR3 is 14 residues.

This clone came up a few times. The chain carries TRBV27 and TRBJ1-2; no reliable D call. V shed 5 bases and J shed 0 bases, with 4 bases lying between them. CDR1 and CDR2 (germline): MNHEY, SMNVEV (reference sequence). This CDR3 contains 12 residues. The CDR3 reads CASSKANYGYTF. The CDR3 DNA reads TGTGCCAGCAGTAAAGCTAACTATGGCTACACCTTC.

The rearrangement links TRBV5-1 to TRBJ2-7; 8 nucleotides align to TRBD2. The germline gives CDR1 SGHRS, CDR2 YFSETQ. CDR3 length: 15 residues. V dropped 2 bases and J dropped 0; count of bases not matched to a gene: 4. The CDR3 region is CASSFTGTSSYEQYF. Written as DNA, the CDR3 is TGCGCCAGCAGCTTTACAGGGACTAGCTCCTACGAGCAGTACTTC.

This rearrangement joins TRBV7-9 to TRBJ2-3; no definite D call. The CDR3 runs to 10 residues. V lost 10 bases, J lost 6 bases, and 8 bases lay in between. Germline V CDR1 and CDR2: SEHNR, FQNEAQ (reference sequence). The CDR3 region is CAIRWDTQYF. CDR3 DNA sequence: TGTGCCATCAGGTGGGATACGCAGTATTTT.